The subject of this entry is one T cell receptor beta chain. The antigen it recognizes is unknown. Nothing much larger sits one base from this clone, and base qualities are not available. The record originates from a study of blood T cell repertoires in COVID-19 (dated by TCRdb to the early 2020s). Study-wide context: Samples from collaborators originated in the United States, Italy and Spain and spanned both the acute and convalescent phases of COVID-19. The prospective study material was composed of cDNA or gDNA derived from T cells, B-cell-depleted T cells, or PBMCs. The dataset comprised deeply sampled blood TCRbeta repertoires from subjects exposed to, actively infected with, or recovered from COVID-19. A freely available public database, intended as a resource for researchers studying the immune response to SARS-CoV-2, is where the repertoires were released. Samples were obtained from the ongoing ImmuneRACE study (first 160 participants) and from some 1,200 subjects provided by 6 global collaborators. A de-identified subject ID, COVID-19 status, age in years and sex were almost always included in the sample metadata. HLA class I and class II types, where available, came from metadata supplied by the sample provider rather than from assay-based typing. Broad study findings and their caveats: How much clinical and demographic metadata was included differed by source and by participant, and the metadata was provided uncurated.

The immunoSEQ Assay, a bias-controlled multiplex PCR, was used to amplify TCRbeta CDR3 regions from genomic DNA. Per the authors' processing: The number of nucleated cells in each sample was estimated from the amplification of reference gene primers within the assay. Sequence reads were collapsed and filtered to measure the absolute abundance of every unique TCRbeta CDR3 rearrangement. For each sample, productive Simpson clonality was calculated as the square root of Simpson's diversity index across productive rearrangements. Drawn from immuneACCESS, this table holds only the in-frame rearrangements with V and J called that TCRdb kept. Clones are partly lost; checked studies trace under half to an unresolved V gene and leave the rest unexplained. The DNA gave D and trimming, while V, J and clone size come from that table. This sample gives 150,000 to 200,000 clones in total; approximately 78% of them show up just once. The ten largest clones add up to roughly 17% of the sample.

The cysteine opens and the phenylalanine closes a CDR3 of 13 amino acids. Only the CDR3 DNA is retained, 39 bases long and in frame from the first base. As encoded in the germline V gene (reference sequence), CDR1 is LNHDA while CDR2 is SQIVND. Trimming takes 3 bases from V and 4 bases from J, and the germline ends sit 9 bases apart. Enrolling through a virtual design, the prospective study's participants ranged in age from roughly 18 to 100 years and lived across about two dozen United States geographic areas. In the prospective study, participants were assigned to cohorts based on the clinical history participants reported in a screening survey and a study questionnaire. ImmuneRACE Cohort 3 recovered participants were defined by two consecutive negative NP/OP PCR tests, healthcare professional clearance, or symptom resolution. Each participant in the prospective study had whole blood, serum and a nasopharyngeal or oropharyngeal swab collected by mobile phlebotomists. Over a roughly 2-month period, participants in the prospective study had the option of providing additional blood draws and questionnaires. Prospective study blood samples were shipped either frozen or at room temperature before DNA extraction.

The receptor was derived from a woman aged 45 to 65 who had recovered from COVID-19. The sequenced sample consisted of PBMCs or T cells enriched from blood (not recorded which). In this chain, TRBV19 is recombined with TRBJ1-2, with TRBD1 perhaps the D gene, on 5 matching bases. The CDR3 region has the sequence CASSISTVYGYTF. The DNA sequence is as follows: TGTGCCAGTAGTATCTCGACAGTCTATGGCTACACCTTC.